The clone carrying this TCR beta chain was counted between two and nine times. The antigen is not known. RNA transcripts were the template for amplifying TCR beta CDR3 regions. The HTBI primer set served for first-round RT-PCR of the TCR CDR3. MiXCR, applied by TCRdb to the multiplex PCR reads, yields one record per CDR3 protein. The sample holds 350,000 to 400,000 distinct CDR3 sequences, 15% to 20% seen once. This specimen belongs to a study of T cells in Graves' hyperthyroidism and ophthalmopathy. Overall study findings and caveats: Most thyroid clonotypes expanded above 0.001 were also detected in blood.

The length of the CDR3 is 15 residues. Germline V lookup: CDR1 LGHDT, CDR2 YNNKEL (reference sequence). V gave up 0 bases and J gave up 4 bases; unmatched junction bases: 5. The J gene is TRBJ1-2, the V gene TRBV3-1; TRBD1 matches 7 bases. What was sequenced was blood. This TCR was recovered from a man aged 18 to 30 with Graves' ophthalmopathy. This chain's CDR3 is CASSQDVGGSYGYTF. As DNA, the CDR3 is TGTGCCAGCAGCCAAGATGTAGGGGGCAGCTATGGCTACACCTTC. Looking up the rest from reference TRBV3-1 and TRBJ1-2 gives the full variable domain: DTAVSQTPKYLVTQMGNDKSIKCEQNLGHDTMYWYKQDSKKFLKIMFSYNNKELIINETVPNRFSPKSPDKAHLNLHINSLELGDSAVYFCASSQDVGGSYGYTFGSGTRLTVV.